This entry lists 13 T cell receptor beta chains sequenced from one sample in a study of blood T cell repertoires in COVID-19. Libraries were prepared by immunoSEQ multiplex PCR; TCRdb keeps only in-frame clonotypes and omits some of them. This sample has 150,000 or so clones, with roughly 80% found just once. Sample: peripheral blood. The receptors originated from a man aged 55 to 69 with acute or convalescent COVID-19.

The V gene is TRBV25-1, the J gene TRBJ2-5, with D possibly TRBD1 on 5 matching bases. This CDR3 has 15 residues. Germline CDR1 reads MGHDK; CDR2 reads SYGVNS. V was cut by 5 bases and J by 3 bases, with 16 bases left in between. Here the CDR3 reads CASSKGRTYKETQYF. The CDR3 nucleotides are TGTGCCAGCAGTAAGGGGCGAACCTATAAAGAGACCCAGTACTTC.

This clone was observed a handful of times. The chain joins TRBV7-2 to TRBJ1-1, with 8 bases aligning to TRBD1. Germline V CDR1 and CDR2: SGHTA, FQGNSA. The CDR3 is 14 amino acids. Trimming at V came to 1 base and at J to 5 bases, leaving 3 bases not matched to a gene. The CDR3 reads CASSLDRGLTEAFF. CDR3 DNA sequence: TGTGCCAGCAGCTTAGACAGGGGGTTAACTGAAGCTTTCTTT. Together with reference TRBV7-2 and TRBJ1-1, the CDR3 gives the full variable domain: GAGVSQSPSNKVTEKGKDVELRCDPISGHTALYWYRQSLGQGLEFLIYFQGNSAPDKSGLPSDRFSAERTGGSVSTLTIQRTQQEDSAVYLCASSLDRGLTEAFFGQGTRLTVV.

This clone was counted only a few times. The chain employs TRBV19 and TRBJ1-1; D perhaps matches TRBD1 (6 bases). The CDR3 runs 12 residues. Trimming took off 4 bases at V and 11 bases at J, with 14 bases between the two ends. Germline assignment: CDR1 LNHDA and CDR2 SQIVND (reference sequence). CDR3 bases: TGTGCCAGTAGTAGAGGACAGACGAGCGCTTTCTTT. Translating gives CASSRGQTSAFF.

This chain joins TRBV6-1 and TRBJ1-5, with 10 bases lining up with TRBD1. CDR3 size: 19 residues. The V gene's germline CDR1 is MNHNS and CDR2 SASEGT. V was pared by 0 bases and J by 0 bases, with 8 bases of the junction left unmatched. CDR3 in DNA: TGTGCCAGCAGTGAAGCTAGTGGGGGACAGGGGTATAGCAATCAGCCCCAGCATTTT. Translation gives CASSEASGGQGYSNQPQHF.

V usage is TRBV5-1 and J usage is TRBJ1-4, with TRBD1 matching over 11 bases. V was pared by 5 bases and J by 8 bases, with 8 bases of the junction left unmatched. Germline V gene sequence: CDR1 SGHRS, CDR2 YFSETQ. This CDR3 contains 15 residues. The CDR3, as DNA: TGCGCCAGCAGGGACAGGGGGCGATCGGGGGAAAAACTGTTTTTT. This codes for CASRDRGRSGEKLFF. The variable domain in full, completed from reference TRBV5-1 and TRBJ1-4, reads KAGVTQTPRYLIKTRGQQVTLSCSPISGHRSVSWYQQTPGQGLQFLFEYFSETQRNKGNFPGRFSGRQFSNSRSEMNVSTLELGDSALYLCASRDRGRSGEKLFFGSGTQLSVL.

The rearrangement joins TRBV27 to TRBJ1-2; maybe TRBD1 (6 bases). This CDR3 region has 13 residues. V lost 3 bases, J lost 7 bases, and 12 bases lay in between. Germline CDR1 is MNHEY and CDR2 is SMNVEV (reference sequence). The CDR3 DNA sequence: TGTGCCAGCAGTTTCAACAGGGAGACTGGCTACACCTTC. This gives the protein CASSFNRETGYTF.

The chain employs TRBV9 and TRBJ2-5; TRBD2 aligns across 7 bases. J gave up 4 bases and V 2 bases, and 14 bases lay outside the gene matches. CDR3 size: 17 residues. Germline assignment: CDR1 SGDLS and CDR2 YYNGEE. The CDR3 protein is CASSVSRQLAFGETQYF. CDR3 coding DNA: TGTGCCAGCAGCGTGAGTAGACAACTAGCGTTCGGAGAGACCCAGTACTTC.

This clone appeared a single time. The rearrangement joins TRBV5-4 to TRBJ2-5; 10 bases fit TRBD1. The length of the CDR3 is 14 residues. The junction had 2 bases not matched to a gene; V was cut back by 4 bases and J by 2 bases. Germline loops: CDR1 SGHNT, CDR2 YYREEE (reference sequence). The DNA of the CDR3 is TGTGCCAGCAGCACGGGACAGGGGCAAGAGACCCAGTACTTC. Encoded protein: CASSTGQGQETQYF.

This clone was recorded once. The rearrangement uses TRBV4-3 and TRBJ2-3, with 9 positions matching TRBD1. Germline CDR1 LGHNA, CDR2 YSLEER. This CDR3 contains 17 residues. V lost 0 bases to trimming and J lost 2 bases; unmatched junction nucleotides: 6. CDR3 in DNA: TGCGCCAGCAGCCAAGATGGGACAGGGCTTTACACAGATACGCAGTATTTT. Protein sequence: CASSQDGTGLYTDTQYF.

The chain recombines TRBV6-1 with TRBJ2-1, with 7 bases identical to TRBD2. This CDR3 spans 15 amino acids. In germline, CDR1 is MNHNS, CDR2 SASEGT. V was pared by 2 bases and J by 7 bases, with 8 bases of the junction left unmatched. The CDR3 sequence: CASSEWEGAGNEQFF. DNA of the CDR3: TGTGCCAGCAGTGAATGGGAGGGCGCGGGAAATGAGCAGTTCTTC.

The chain combines TRBV19 with TRBJ1-2; 8 bases align to TRBD1. The CDR3 consists of 16 residues. Germline values: CDR1 LNHDA, CDR2 SQIVND (reference sequence). Germline trimming cut 5 bases from V and 0 bases from J; bases unmatched to any gene: 8. CDR3 residues: CASSEGSGGTNYGYTF. The CDR3 coding sequence is TGTGCCAGTAGTGAAGGTTCAGGGGGCACTAACTATGGCTACACCTTC.

The genes are TRBV18 and TRBJ1-5; D perhaps matches TRBD1 (6 bases). The CDR3 length is 17 residues. The V end lost 3 bases, the J end lost 9 bases, and 24 bases lay between the germline ends. Germline V gene sequence: CDR1 KGHSH, CDR2 LQKENI. CDR3 sequence: CASSPQPMTGHQGPQHF. In nucleotides, the CDR3 is TGTGCCAGCTCACCCCAGCCGATGACAGGCCACCAGGGGCCCCAGCATTTT.

This clone has only a few counts. V is TRBV7-2 and J is TRBJ2-7; 7 bases agree with TRBD2. Germline loops: CDR1 SGHTA, CDR2 FQGNSA. Trimming took 0 bases from V and 1 from J; bases not matched to a gene: 6. This CDR3 has 16 amino acids. The CDR3 sequence is CASSLAGRGGSYEQYF. CDR3 in DNA: TGTGCCAGCAGCTTAGCCGGGCGCGGGGGTTCCTACGAGCAGTACTTC.